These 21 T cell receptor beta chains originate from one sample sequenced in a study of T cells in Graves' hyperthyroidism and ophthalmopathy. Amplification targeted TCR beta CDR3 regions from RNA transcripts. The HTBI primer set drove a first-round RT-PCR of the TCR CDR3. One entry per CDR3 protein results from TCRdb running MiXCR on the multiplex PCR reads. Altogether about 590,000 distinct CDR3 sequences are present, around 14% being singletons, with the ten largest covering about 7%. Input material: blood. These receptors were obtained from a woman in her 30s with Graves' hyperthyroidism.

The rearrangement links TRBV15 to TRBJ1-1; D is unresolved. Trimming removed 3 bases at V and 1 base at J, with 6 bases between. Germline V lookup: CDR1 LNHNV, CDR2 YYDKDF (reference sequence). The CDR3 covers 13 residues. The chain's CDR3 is CATSSIRNTEAFF. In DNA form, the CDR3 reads TGTGCCACCAGCAGTATACGGAACACTGAAGCTTTCTTT.

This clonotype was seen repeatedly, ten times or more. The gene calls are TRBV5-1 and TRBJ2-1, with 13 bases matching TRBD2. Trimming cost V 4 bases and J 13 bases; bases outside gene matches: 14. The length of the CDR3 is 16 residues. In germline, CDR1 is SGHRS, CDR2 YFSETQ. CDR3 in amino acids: CASSVRRTSGSSPQFF. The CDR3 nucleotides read TGCGCCAGCAGCGTCCGTCGGACTAGCGGGAGTAGTCCCCAGTTCTTC.

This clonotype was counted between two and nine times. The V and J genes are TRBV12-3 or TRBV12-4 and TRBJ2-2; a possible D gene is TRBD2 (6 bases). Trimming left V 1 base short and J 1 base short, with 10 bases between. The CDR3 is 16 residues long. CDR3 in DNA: TGTGCCAGCAGTTTAGATAGGGACTTGAACACCGGGGAGCTGTTTTTT. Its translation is CASSLDRDLNTGELFF.

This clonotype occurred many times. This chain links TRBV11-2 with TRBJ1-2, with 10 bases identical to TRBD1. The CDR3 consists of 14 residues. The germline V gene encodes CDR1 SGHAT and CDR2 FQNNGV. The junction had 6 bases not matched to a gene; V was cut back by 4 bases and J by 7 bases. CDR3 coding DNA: TGTGCCAGCAGCTCGCCGGGACAGGGGTCTGGCTACACCTTC. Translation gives CASSSPGQGSGYTF.

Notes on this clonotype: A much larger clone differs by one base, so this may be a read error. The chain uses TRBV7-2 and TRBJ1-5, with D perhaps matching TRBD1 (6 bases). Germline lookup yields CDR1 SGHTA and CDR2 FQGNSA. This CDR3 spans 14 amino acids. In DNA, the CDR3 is TGTGCCAGCAACTTATTTGGGCAGGGGCAGCCCCAGCATTTT. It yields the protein CASNLFGQGQPQHF.

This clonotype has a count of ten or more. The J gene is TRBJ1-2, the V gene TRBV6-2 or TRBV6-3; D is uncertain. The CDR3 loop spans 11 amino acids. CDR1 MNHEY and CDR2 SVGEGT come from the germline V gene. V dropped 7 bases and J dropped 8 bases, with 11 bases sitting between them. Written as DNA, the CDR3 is TGTGCCAGCACGGATCGGTGGGGCTACACCTTC. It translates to CASTDRWGYTF.

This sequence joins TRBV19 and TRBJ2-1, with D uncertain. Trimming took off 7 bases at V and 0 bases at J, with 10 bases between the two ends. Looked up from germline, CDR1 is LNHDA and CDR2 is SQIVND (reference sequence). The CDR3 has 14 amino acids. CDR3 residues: CASKIQSSYNEQFF. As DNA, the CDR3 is TGTGCCAGTAAAATACAGAGCTCCTACAATGAGCAGTTCTTC.

CDR3 DNA: TGTGCCAGCAGCCCCAGGACAGGGTTCTTCGAGCAGTACTTC. Its protein is CASSPRTGFFEQYF. V usage is TRBV27 and J usage is TRBJ2-7; 8 bases are shared with TRBD1. Trimming at V came to 6 bases and at J to 6 bases, leaving 10 bases not matched to a gene. CDR1 and CDR2 (germline): MNHEY, SMNVEV (reference sequence). The CDR3 contains 14 residues.

The CDR3 is CASGLRGSITSTDTQYF. The CDR3 DNA reads as TGTGCCAGCGGACTTAGAGGCTCAATTACTAGCACAGATACGCAGTATTTT. The V gene is TRBV6-4, the J gene TRBJ2-3; possibly TRBD2 for D (5 bases). Germline assignment: CDR1 MRHNA and CDR2 SNTAGT. Trimming shortened V by 8 bases and J by 0 bases, and 21 bases separated the two germline ends. The length of the CDR3 is 17 residues.

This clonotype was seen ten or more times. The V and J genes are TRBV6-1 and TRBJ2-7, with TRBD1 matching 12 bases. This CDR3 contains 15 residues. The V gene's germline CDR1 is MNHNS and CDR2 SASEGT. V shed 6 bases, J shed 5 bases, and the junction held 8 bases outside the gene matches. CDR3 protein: CASREPGQGANEQYF. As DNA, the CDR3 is TGTGCCAGCAGAGAACCGGGACAGGGGGCGAACGAGCAGTACTTC.

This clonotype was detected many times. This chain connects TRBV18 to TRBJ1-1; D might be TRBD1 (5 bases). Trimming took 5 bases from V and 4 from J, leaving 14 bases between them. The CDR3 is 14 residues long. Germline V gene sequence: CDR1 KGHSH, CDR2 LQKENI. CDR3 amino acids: CASSSSWGVTEAFF. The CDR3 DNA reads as TGTGCCAGCTCATCATCTTGGGGGGTCACTGAAGCTTTCTTT.

The CDR3 DNA is TGTGCCAGCAGCGTAGCCGGTTCTGGAAACACCATATATTTT. This gives the protein CASSVAGSGNTIYF. The genes are TRBV9 and TRBJ1-3; D call uncertain. Trimming removed 0 bases from V and 1 base from J, with 5 bases in between. Germline assignment: CDR1 SGDLS and CDR2 YYNGEE. The CDR3 length is 14 residues.

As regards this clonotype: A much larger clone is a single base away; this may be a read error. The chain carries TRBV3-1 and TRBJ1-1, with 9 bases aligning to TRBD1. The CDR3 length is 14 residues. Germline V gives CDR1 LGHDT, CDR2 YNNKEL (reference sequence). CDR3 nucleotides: TGTGCCAGCAGCCAAATGACAGGGGGGACTGAAGCTCTCTTT. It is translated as CASSQMTGGTEALF.

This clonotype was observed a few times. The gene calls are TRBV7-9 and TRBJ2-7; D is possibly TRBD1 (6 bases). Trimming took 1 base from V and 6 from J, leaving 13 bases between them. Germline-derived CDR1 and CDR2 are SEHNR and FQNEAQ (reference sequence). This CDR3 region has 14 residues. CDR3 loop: CASSLGTERGEQYF. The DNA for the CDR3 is TGTGCCAGCAGCTTAGGGACAGAGAGGGGCGAGCAGTACTTC.

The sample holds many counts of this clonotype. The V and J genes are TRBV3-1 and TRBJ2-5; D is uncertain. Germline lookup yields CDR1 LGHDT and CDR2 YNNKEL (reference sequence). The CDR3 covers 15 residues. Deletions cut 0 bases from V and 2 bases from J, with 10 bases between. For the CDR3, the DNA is TGTGCCAGCAGCCAAGACTTAGAGCGACAAGAGACCCAGTACTTC. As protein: CASSQDLERQETQYF.

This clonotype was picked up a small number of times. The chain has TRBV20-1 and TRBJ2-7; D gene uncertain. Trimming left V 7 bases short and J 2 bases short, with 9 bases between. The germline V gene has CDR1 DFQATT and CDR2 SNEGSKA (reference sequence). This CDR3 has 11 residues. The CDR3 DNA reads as TGCAGTGGGCGTTCTACCTACGAGCAGTACTTC. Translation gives CSGRSTYEQYF.

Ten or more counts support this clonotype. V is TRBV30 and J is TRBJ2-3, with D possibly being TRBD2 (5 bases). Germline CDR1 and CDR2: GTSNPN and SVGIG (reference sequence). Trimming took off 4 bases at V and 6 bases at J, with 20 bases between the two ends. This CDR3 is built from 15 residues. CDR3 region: CAWKGDGKRVDTQYF. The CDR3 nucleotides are TGTGCCTGGAAGGGTGACGGGAAAAGAGTCGATACGCAGTATTTT.

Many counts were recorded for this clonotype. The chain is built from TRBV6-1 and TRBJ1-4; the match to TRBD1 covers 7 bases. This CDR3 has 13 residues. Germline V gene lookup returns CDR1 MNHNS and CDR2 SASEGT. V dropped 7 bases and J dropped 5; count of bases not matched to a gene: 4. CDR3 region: CASKTGSNEKLFF. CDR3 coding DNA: TGTGCCAGCAAGACAGGGTCAAATGAAAAACTGTTTTTT.

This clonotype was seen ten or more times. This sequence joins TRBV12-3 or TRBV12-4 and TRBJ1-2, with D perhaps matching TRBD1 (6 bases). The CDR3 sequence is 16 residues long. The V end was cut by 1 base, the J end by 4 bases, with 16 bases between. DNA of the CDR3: TGTGCCAGCAGTTTAGTCACGGGACATCGTATCTATGGCTACACCTTC. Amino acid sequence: CASSLVTGHRIYGYTF.

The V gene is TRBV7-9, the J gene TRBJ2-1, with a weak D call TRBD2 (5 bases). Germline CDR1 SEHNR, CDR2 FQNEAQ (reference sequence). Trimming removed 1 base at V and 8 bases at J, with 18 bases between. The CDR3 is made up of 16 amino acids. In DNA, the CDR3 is TGTGCCAGCAGCTTAGATGGGAGTCCGGTTGACGATGAGCAGTTCTTC. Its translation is CASSLDGSPVDDEQFF.

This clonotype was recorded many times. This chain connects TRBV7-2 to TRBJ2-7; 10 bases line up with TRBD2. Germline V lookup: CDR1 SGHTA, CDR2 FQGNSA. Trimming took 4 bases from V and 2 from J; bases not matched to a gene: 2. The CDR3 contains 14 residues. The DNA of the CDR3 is TGTGCCAGCAGCTCTAGCGGGGGTACCTACGAGCAGTACTTC. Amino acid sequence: CASSSSGGTYEQYF.